The T cell receptor (beta chain) under discussion was sequenced for a study of CD8 T cells in Susac syndrome. Random hexamers served to reverse transcribe roughly 0.45 to 1 ug RNA. One entry per CDR3 protein results from TCRdb running MiXCR on the immunoSEQ multiplex PCR reads. Of about 160,000 distinct CDR3 sequences detected, approximately 93% appear once; the ten largest clones hold 0.09% to 0.1%. The CDR3 has 15 residues. Per germline, CDR1 SEHNR and CDR2 FQNEAQ (reference sequence). Between the trimmed V and J ends, which lost 3 bases and 1 base, there was a span of 9 bases. The chain has TRBV7-9 and TRBJ1-4; D might be TRBD1 (5 bases). The sequence came from a human donor with multiple sclerosis. The sequencing sample was made of CD4+ T cells from PBMCs. CDR3 coding DNA: TGTGCCAGCAGCTTTCCTCAGGGAACTAATGAAAAACTGTTTTTT. It is translated as CASSFPQGTNEKLFF.